The 15 T cell receptor beta chains in this list originate from one sample, sequenced in a study of beta chain features in type 1 diabetes. Expressed TCRB transcripts were sequenced after all isolated RNA was converted to cDNA. Generated by immunoSEQ multiplex PCR, the TCRdb table keeps only in-frame clones and is missing some. The sample has 900,000 or so clones, roughly 15% seen once; the top ten hold 0.023%. Input material: naive CD4+ T cells from blood. These receptors were taken from a woman aged 18-29 years in good health.

The chain carries TRBV2 and TRBJ2-3, with 13 nucleotides matching TRBD2. J gave up 1 base and V 6 bases, and 7 bases lay outside the gene matches. Germline V lookup: CDR1 SNHLY, CDR2 FYNNEI. This CDR3 spans 17 amino acids. The CDR3 region has the DNA TGTGCCAGCAGCCTACTAGCGGGAGGGTTCGGCACAGATACGCAGTATTTT. It translates to CASSLLAGGFGTDTQYF.

The V gene is TRBV2, the J gene TRBJ1-2; D perhaps matches TRBD1 (6 bases). V was pared by 5 bases and J by 2 bases, with 12 bases between. Germline V CDR1 and CDR2: SNHLY, FYNNEI. The CDR3 contains 14 residues. The CDR3 sequence is CASSIQGGNYGYTF. As DNA, the CDR3 is TGTGCCAGCAGTATACAGGGTGGAAACTATGGCTACACCTTC.

V is TRBV11-3 and J is TRBJ1-1; D gene ambiguous. In germline, CDR1 is SGHNT, CDR2 YENEEA. This CDR3 region has 14 residues. V lost 1 base, J lost 4 bases, and 10 bases lay in between. The CDR3 spells CASSLGPFGTEAFF. CDR3 coding DNA: TGTGCCAGCAGCTTAGGGCCCTTCGGCACTGAAGCTTTCTTT.

This clone has just a few counts. The genes are TRBV2 and TRBJ1-5; D gene ambiguous. V lost 5 bases and J 1 base, leaving 9 bases between the germline ends. The CDR3 has 14 amino acids. The germline V gene has CDR1 SNHLY and CDR2 FYNNEI. The CDR3, as DNA: TGTGCCAGCAGTCCCTGGCACAGCAATCAGCCCCAGCATTTT. This translates into CASSPWHSNQPQHF.

In this sample, this clone turned up a few times. The rearrangement links TRBV4-3 to TRBJ2-1, with 7 positions matching TRBD1. V shed 0 bases, J shed 3 bases, and the junction held 14 bases outside the gene matches. This CDR3 contains 19 residues. CDR1 LGHNA and CDR2 YSLEER come from the germline V gene. CDR3 amino acids: CASSQDRSPGQLYYNEQFF. Written as DNA, the CDR3 is TGCGCCAGCAGCCAAGATCGAAGTCCGGGACAGCTATACTACAATGAGCAGTTCTTC.

The CDR3 region has the DNA TGCGCCAGCAGCCAAGACCTGACTTTGGGCTACACCTTC. Protein product: CASSQDLTLGYTF. The chain carries TRBV4-3 and TRBJ1-2; D gene ambiguous. V was clipped by 0 bases and J by 8 bases, with 10 bases between them. CDR3 length: 13 residues. The germline CDR1 and CDR2 sequences are LGHNA and YSLEER.

This clone was observed a few times. The rearrangement uses TRBV5-1 and TRBJ2-3; 14 nucleotides match TRBD2. Germline trimming cut 3 bases from V and 3 bases from J; bases unmatched to any gene: 6. Looked up from germline, CDR1 is SGHRS and CDR2 is YFSETQ. The CDR3 runs to 17 residues. Here the CDR3 DNA reads TGCGCCAGCAGCTCCGGGACTAGCGGGAGTTTGACAGATACGCAGTATTTT. This gives the protein CASSSGTSGSLTDTQYF.

This clone was seen more than once but under ten times. The chain combines TRBV18 with TRBJ2-1; D is unresolved. Germline loops: CDR1 KGHSH, CDR2 LQKENI. CDR3 length: 13 residues. The V and J ends lost 4 bases and 5 bases respectively, with 9 bases between them. CDR3 nucleotide sequence: TGTGCCAGCTCACGAATCTCTAACAATGAGCAGTTCTTC. Protein sequence: CASSRISNNEQFF.

The chain is built from TRBV14 and TRBJ2-3; D unclear. V dropped 3 bases and J dropped 8 bases, with 18 bases sitting between them. Germline values: CDR1 SGHDN, CDR2 FVKESK. The length of the CDR3 is 15 residues. The CDR3 here is CASSHPSMLLSTQYF. CDR3 nucleotide sequence: TGTGCCAGCAGCCATCCATCTATGCTCCTTAGTACGCAGTATTTT.

The table lists this clone with a few counts. The chain is built from TRBV18 and TRBJ2-1; TRBD2 is a possible D gene (6 bases). The V gene lost 4 bases and the J gene lost 8 bases, with 9 bases spanning the gap. CDR1 KGHSH and CDR2 LQKENI come from the germline V gene. CDR3 length equals 12 residues. The CDR3 protein is CASSLTSYEQFF. CDR3 bases: TGTGCCAGCTCACTCACTAGCTATGAGCAGTTCTTC.

This clone showed up just a few times. V usage is TRBV11-1 and J usage is TRBJ1-1; the D is unclear. The V end lost 3 bases, the J end lost 1 base, and 12 bases lay between the germline ends. CDR3 size: 15 residues. Germline assignment: CDR1 SGHAT and CDR2 FQDESV (reference sequence). The CDR3, as DNA: TGTGCCAGCAGCTTCGGGTTTCGGGGGAACACTGAAGCTTTCTTT. Protein: CASSFGFRGNTEAFF.

In its sample, this clone was seen a few times. The V and J genes are TRBV7-9 and TRBJ2-7; D is ambiguous. V lost 5 bases and J lost 3, with 14 bases in between. This CDR3 has 14 amino acids. Per the germline V gene, CDR1 is SEHNR and CDR2 is FQNEAQ (reference sequence). The chain's CDR3 is CASSPSGFVYEQYF. CDR3 bases: TGTGCCAGCAGCCCGTCGGGCTTTGTCTACGAGCAGTACTTC.

The J gene is TRBJ2-7, the V gene TRBV28, with D perhaps TRBD1 (6 bases). Looked up from germline, CDR1 is MDHEN and CDR2 is SYDVKM. Trimming stripped 4 bases from V and 0 bases from J, with 16 bases between. The CDR3 is 16 amino acids. CDR3 DNA sequence: TGTGCCAGCAGTTCGCCCGGACAGTTAGGCTCCTACGAGCAGTACTTC. Translated, it gives CASSSPGQLGSYEQYF.

The chain employs TRBV9 and TRBJ2-1; possible D gene TRBD2, 6 bases. CDR1 is SGDLS, CDR2 YYNGEE, per germline. The ends were cut back, 2 bases at V and 5 bases at J, with 11 bases in the middle. This CDR3 has 14 residues. CDR3 loop: CASSVGLQNNEQFF. The CDR3 DNA is TGTGCCAGCAGCGTGGGACTCCAAAACAATGAGCAGTTCTTC.

This clone was counted only a few times. The chain recombines TRBV18 with TRBJ2-1; D gene ambiguous. The CDR3 totals 15 residues. V lost 3 bases and J lost 0, with 9 bases in between. CDR1 KGHSH and CDR2 LQKENI come from the germline V gene. As DNA, the CDR3 is TGTGCCAGCTCACCCCTCGACTCCTCCTACAATGAGCAGTTCTTC. Translation: CASSPLDSSYNEQFF.